This paragraph reports one TCR beta chain. In the original processing: Amplification with reference gene primers provided the estimates of nucleated cell counts. Clones were read by immunoSEQ multiplex PCR, and TCRdb kept only the in-frame ones, dropping some. V and J calls and clone size follow that table, whereas D and trimming were derived from the DNA. The table has some 50,000 clones, around 83% seen once. The sample is drawn from a study of blood T cell repertoires in COVID-19. After removal of 2 bases from V and 4 bases from J, the junction contained 4 bases not matched to a gene. The germline V gene has CDR1 LGHDT and CDR2 YNNKEL (reference sequence). There are 14 residues in the CDR3.

This chain joins TRBV3-1 (or the pseudogene TRBV3-2) and TRBJ2-5; 7 bases align to TRBD1. The sample comprised peripheral blood. This TCR came from a woman over 75 with acute or convalescent COVID-19. The CDR3 DNA sequence: TGTGCCAGCAGCCAATCTAGGGGGCCAGAGACCCAGTACTTC. Protein: CASSQSRGPETQYF.